A single sample is the source of the 18 T cell receptor beta chains below, sequenced in a study of shared clonotypes between healthy human individuals. Assay used: immunoSEQ multiplex PCR; TCRdb lists only in-frame clones, some missing. The data contain more than 2,000,000 clones, roughly nine tenths of them seen just once; the ten biggest clones take up 0.13% to 0.15%. The sample consisted of naive CD4+ T cells sorted from blood. This sample's subset: CD45RA+ positively selected. These receptors all stem from a man aged 18 to 29 in good health.

This clone was detected only once. The chain is built from TRBV5-1 and TRBJ2-7; 13 bases fit TRBD2. V was pared by 1 base and J by 0 bases, with 7 bases of the junction left unmatched. Germline CDR1 SGHRS, CDR2 YFSETQ. This CDR3 contains 18 residues. The CDR3 protein is CASSLLTSGRSSSYEQYF. The CDR3 nucleotides are TGCGCCAGCAGCTTGTTGACTAGCGGGAGGTCGAGCTCCTACGAGCAGTACTTC.

The rearrangement joins TRBV10-3 to TRBJ2-3, with 11 bases identical to TRBD1. J gave up 6 bases and V 8 bases, and 10 bases lay outside the gene matches. Germline V gene data show CDR1 as ENHRY and CDR2 as SYGVKD. This CDR3 is built from 15 residues. CDR3 protein: CAIAPGTGGSDTQYF. The CDR3 nucleotides are TGTGCCATCGCCCCCGGGACAGGGGGATCCGATACGCAGTATTTT.

The chain combines TRBV9 with TRBJ2-2; D is perhaps TRBD2 (6 bases). Germline CDR1 reads SGDLS; CDR2 reads YYNGEE. V gave up 3 bases and J gave up 2 bases, with 20 bases separating them. The CDR3 loop spans 18 amino acids. The CDR3 here is CASSANLGSSKNTGELFF. The CDR3 DNA is TGTGCCAGCAGCGCTAACCTCGGGAGCTCCAAAAACACCGGGGAGCTGTTTTTT.

With regard to this clone: Other DNA variants within this sample encode the same CDR3. The chain combines TRBV6-1 with TRBJ2-4; D ambiguous. CDR1 and CDR2 from the germline V gene are MNHNS and SASEGT. Trimming removed 7 bases at V and 0 bases at J, with 7 bases between. There are 13 residues in the CDR3. For the CDR3, the DNA is TGTGCCAGCACGGGTGGAGCCAAAAACATTCAGTACTTC. This encodes CASTGGAKNIQYF.

Turning to this clone: The sample holds other DNA sequences that translate to the same CDR3. The V call is TRBV6-5, the J call TRBJ1-2, with D uncertain. The V and J ends lost 2 bases and 3 bases respectively, with 7 bases between them. The germline V gene encodes CDR1 MNHEY and CDR2 SVGAGI. The CDR3 spans 13 residues. The CDR3 spells CASSYAGDYGYTF. Written as DNA, the CDR3 is TGTGCCAGCAGTTACGCAGGAGACTATGGCTACACCTTC.

This rearrangement joins TRBV28 to TRBJ2-1; D assignment may be TRBD1 or TRBD2 (5 bases each). Germline V gives CDR1 MDHEN, CDR2 SYDVKM. Trimming left V 4 bases short and J 3 bases short, with 19 bases between. The CDR3 is 17 amino acids. CDR3 nucleotides: TGTGCCAGCAGTTCCATAGGGGCAGCGGAAGGCTACAATGAGCAGTTCTTC. Amino acid sequence: CASSSIGAAEGYNEQFF.

This clone has only one observation. V and J are TRBV28 and TRBJ1-4; D gene unclear. V lost 7 bases to trimming and J lost 0 bases, with 12 bases between them. The CDR3 extends over 15 amino acids. Looked up from germline, CDR1 is MDHEN and CDR2 is SYDVKM. The CDR3 reads CASTETGATNEKLFF. CDR3 nucleotide sequence: TGTGCCAGCACGGAGACGGGTGCAACTAATGAAAAACTGTTTTTT. Drawing the rest from reference TRBV28 and TRBJ1-4, the complete variable domain is DVKVTQSSRYLVKRTGEKVFLECVQDMDHENMFWYRQDPGLGLRLIYFSYDVKMKEKGDIPEGYSVSREKKERFSLILESASTNQTSMYLCASTETGATNEKLFFGSGTQLSVL.

The genes are TRBV6-1 and TRBJ2-5; 9 bases are a match to TRBD1. This CDR3 has 13 amino acids. With V trimmed by 10 bases and J by 5 bases, 8 bases remained unmatched. Per the germline V gene, CDR1 is MNHNS and CDR2 is SASEGT. The chain's CDR3 is CATRQGGMETQYF. CDR3 nucleotide sequence: TGTGCCACCCGACAGGGGGGGATGGAGACCCAGTACTTC.

The rearrangement uses TRBV11-2 and TRBJ2-1; D unresolved. V lost 5 bases and J lost 6, with 14 bases in between. CDR1 SGHAT and CDR2 FQNNGV come from the germline V gene. This CDR3 has 14 residues. The CDR3 loop is CASSPVTRFNEQFF. The CDR3 nucleotides are TGTGCCAGCAGCCCCGTCACAAGGTTCAATGAGCAGTTCTTC. Variable domain in full (rest from reference TRBV11-2 and TRBJ2-1): EAGVAQSPRYKIIEKRQSVAFWCNPISGHATLYWYQQILGQGPKLLIQFQNNGVVDDSQLPKDRFSAERLKGVDSTLKIQPAKLEDSAVYLCASSPVTRFNEQFFGPGTRLTVL.

J is TRBJ2-7 and V is TRBV7-9, with D perhaps assigned TRBD1 or TRBD2 (5 bases each). Germline assignment: CDR1 SEHNR and CDR2 FQNEAQ (reference sequence). Trimming cost V 4 bases and J 1 base, with 11 bases left between them. The CDR3 has 14 residues. CDR3 region: CASSSGTRSYEQYF. In DNA form, the CDR3 reads TGTGCCAGCAGCTCCGGGACCCGATCCTACGAGCAGTACTTC.

CDR3 DNA sequence: TGTGCCAGCACCCCCACTACACCCTACGAGCAGTACTTC. As protein: CASTPTTPYEQYF. V gene TRBV6-1 combines with J gene TRBJ2-7; the D is unclear. Germline-derived CDR1 and CDR2 are MNHNS and SASEGT. The CDR3 consists of 13 residues. Trimming removed 7 bases from V and 2 bases from J, with 12 bases in between.

The CDR3: CASRGRPYEQYF. CDR3 in DNA: TGTGCCAGCCGGGGCAGACCGTACGAGCAGTACTTC. The chain carries TRBV7-2 and TRBJ2-7; D tentatively reads TRBD1 or TRBD2 (5 bases each). The CDR3 runs to 12 residues. V gave up 8 bases and J gave up 4 bases, with 12 bases separating them. Germline CDR1 and CDR2: SGHTA and FQGNSA.

This chain uses TRBV21-1 with TRBJ1-5; the DNA was not used to check the table's D call, TRBD1. TRBV21-1 is listed as a pseudogene. The CDR3 is 14 amino acids. DNA for the CDR3: TGTGCCAGCAGCGGGGCCAGGGAAGGTCAGCCCCAGCATTTT. Translating gives CASSGAREGQPQHF.

The chain is built from TRBV6-6 and TRBJ1-3; 11 bases align to TRBD1. The germline CDR1 and CDR2 sequences are MNHNY and SVGAGI (reference sequence). The CDR3 sequence is 16 residues long. The trim removed 6 bases at V and 3 bases at J, leaving 7 bases unmatched. The CDR3 spells CASRTGQGAYGNTIYF. CDR3 coding DNA: TGTGCCAGCAGAACCGGACAGGGGGCGTATGGAAACACCATATATTTT.

The genes are TRBV6-6 and TRBJ2-3; D call uncertain. The CDR3 contains 13 residues. Trimming removed 4 bases from V and 7 bases from J, with 12 bases in between. Germline CDR1 and CDR2: MNHNY and SVGAGI (reference sequence). This chain's CDR3 is CASSSPAPYTQYF. The DNA for the CDR3 is TGTGCCAGCAGTTCCCCCGCGCCCTATACGCAGTATTTT.

The J gene is TRBJ2-6, the V gene TRBV19, with 8 bases identical to TRBD1. The CDR3 runs 16 residues. Germline V gives CDR1 LNHDA, CDR2 SQIVND (reference sequence). V was clipped by 8 bases and J by 1 base; unmatched bases: 7. The CDR3 protein is CASRLTGGSGANVLTF. The CDR3, as DNA: TGTGCCAGTCGATTAACAGGGGGTTCTGGGGCCAACGTCCTGACTTTC.

The chain carries TRBV5-1 and TRBJ1-3, with D possibly matching TRBD1 (6 bases). Per germline, CDR1 SGHRS and CDR2 YFSETQ. This CDR3 is 15 amino acids long. Trimming stripped 3 bases from V and 0 bases from J, with 10 bases between. CDR3 coding DNA: TGCGCCAGCAGCTCGTTACAGGGCTCTGGAAACACCATATATTTT. This encodes CASSSLQGSGNTIYF.

This clone was observed a few times. The chain couples TRBV5-5 to TRBJ1-1; no definite D call. Germline V gene data show CDR1 as SGHKS and CDR2 as YYEKEE (reference sequence). The V and J ends lost 3 bases and 1 base respectively, with 13 bases between them. The CDR3 sequence is 15 residues long. CDR3 bases: TGTGCCAGCAGCTCGTCCGGCCTCCCGAACACTGAAGCTTTCTTT. Its translation: CASSSSGLPNTEAFF.